The 22 T cell receptor beta chains listed next were all sequenced from one sample in a study of blood T cell repertoires in COVID-19. Assay used: immunoSEQ multiplex PCR; TCRdb lists only in-frame clones, some missing. The sample contains about 670,000 clones, 75% to 90% of which appear only once. The sequenced sample was peripheral blood. These receptors were obtained from a woman aged 18-29 years with acute or convalescent COVID-19.

The DNA for the CDR3 is TGTGCCAGCAGTTTATTTGCAGGGCGCAATTCCCTCTATGGCTACACCTTC. Translating gives CASSLFAGRNSLYGYTF. This chain joins TRBV28 and TRBJ1-2; D perhaps matches TRBD1 (5 bases). The CDR3 consists of 17 residues. The V gene lost 1 base and the J gene lost 4 bases, with 19 bases spanning the gap. The germline V gene has CDR1 MDHEN and CDR2 SYDVKM.

The CDR3: CASSVTGVGGYTF. In DNA form, the CDR3 reads TGTGCCAGCAGCGTGACAGGGGTCGGTGGCTACACCTTC. The chain joins TRBV7-2 to TRBJ1-2; TRBD1 aligns across 8 bases. Losses at the gene ends were 5 bases for V and 7 bases for J; bases not matched to a gene: 6. The CDR3 extends over 13 amino acids. CDR1 is SGHTA and CDR2 is FQGNSA in the germline V gene.

The chain has TRBV7-7 and TRBJ2-1; 10 bases align to TRBD1. Germline V gene data show CDR1 as SSHAT and CDR2 as FNYEAQ (reference sequence). Unmatched junction bases numbered 3, after V lost 5 bases and J lost 8 bases. The CDR3 consists of 13 residues. For the CDR3, the DNA is TGTGCCAGCAGCACGGGACAGGGGCATGAGCAGTTCTTC. Its translation is CASSTGQGHEQFF.

The V and J genes are TRBV18 and TRBJ1-5, with D hard to call. The CDR3 is 14 residues long. The V gene's germline CDR1 is KGHSH and CDR2 LQKENI. V was shortened by 3 bases and J by 2 bases, with 8 bases between the two germline ends. DNA for the CDR3: TGTGCCAGCTCACCCGGGGTGGGCAATCAGCCCCAGCATTTT. Translation gives CASSPGVGNQPQHF.

V usage is TRBV2 and J usage is TRBJ1-5, with D perhaps matching TRBD1 (6 bases). Germline values: CDR1 SNHLY, CDR2 FYNNEI. V lost 9 bases and J 4 bases, leaving 22 bases between the germline ends. The CDR3 extends over 16 amino acids. The CDR3 DNA is TGTGCCAGTTCCGCGGGGGGCGCGGGGAATAATCAGCCCCAGCATTTT. As protein: CASSAGGAGNNQPQHF.

This rearrangement joins TRBV20-1 to TRBJ1-4; possibly TRBD1 for D (5 bases). The length of the CDR3 is 16 residues. CDR1 is DFQATT, CDR2 SNEGSKA, per germline (reference sequence). V lost 3 bases to trimming and J lost 1 base, with 15 bases between them. CDR3: CSASSREGETNEKLFF. In DNA, the CDR3 is TGCAGTGCTAGTTCGCGAGAAGGGGAAACTAATGAAAAACTGTTTTTT.

The rearrangement joins TRBV5-6 to TRBJ2-2, with 7 bases identical to TRBD1. The germline V gene has CDR1 SGHDT and CDR2 YYEEEE. CDR3 length: 14 amino acids. V dropped 0 bases and J dropped 8; count of bases not matched to a gene: 4. Written as DNA, the CDR3 is TGTGCCAGCAGCTTGGGACAGGGTGTAGGGGAGCTGTTTTTT. As protein: CASSLGQGVGELFF.

This rearrangement joins TRBV7-2 to TRBJ2-7, with D hard to call. This CDR3 contains 12 residues. V was cut by 5 bases and J by 7 bases, with 12 bases left in between. Germline CDR1 SGHTA, CDR2 FQGNSA. CDR3 sequence (DNA): TGTGCCAGCAGCCCAAGCCTGCGGGAGCAGTACTTC. This encodes CASSPSLREQYF.

The chain combines TRBV7-2 with TRBJ1-1, with D maybe TRBD1 (5 bases). Germline CDR1 and CDR2: SGHTA and FQGNSA. There are 12 residues in the CDR3. V lost 1 base and J 11 bases, leaving 11 bases between the germline ends. CDR3 in amino acids: CASSLVGVEAFF. For the CDR3, the DNA is TGTGCCAGCAGCTTAGTAGGGGTCGAGGCTTTCTTT.

In the case of this clone: Different DNA sequences within this sample yield the same CDR3. CDR3 bases: TGCGCCAGCAGTCAGTTGACAGGGAACTATGGCTACACCTTC. The encoded protein is CASSQLTGNYGYTF. The chain couples TRBV5-1 to TRBJ1-2; 7 bases are shared with TRBD1. The germline V gene encodes CDR1 SGHRS and CDR2 YFSETQ. CDR3 length: 14 amino acids. Germline trimming cut 5 bases from V and 2 bases from J; bases unmatched to any gene: 6.

This chain uses TRBV7-8 with TRBJ1-1; a weak D match, TRBD1 (5 bases). Trimming pared 5 bases from V and 0 bases from J, leaving 13 bases between. Germline CDR1 reads SGHVS; CDR2 reads FQNEAQ. The CDR3 runs 15 residues. The CDR3 DNA is TGTGCCAGCAGCCCCACGGGGGGGATGAACACTGAAGCTTTCTTT. Protein product: CASSPTGGMNTEAFF.

This chain connects TRBV19 to TRBJ2-1; 8 nucleotides line up with TRBD2. The CDR3 loop spans 16 amino acids. Germline CDR1 LNHDA, CDR2 SQIVND (reference sequence). V gave up 1 base and J gave up 2 bases; unmatched junction bases: 4. The CDR3 DNA follows: TGTGCCAGTAGTATAGCTGATAGCGGGGCCTACAATGAGCAGTTCTTC. Its protein product is CASSIADSGAYNEQFF.

This chain connects TRBV28 to TRBJ1-6; a possible D gene is TRBD1 (5 bases). Germline values: CDR1 MDHEN, CDR2 SYDVKM. V lost 8 bases and J lost 5, with 16 bases in between. This CDR3 is built from 15 residues. The CDR3 here is CASSTLGLNNSPLHF. For the CDR3, the DNA is TGTGCCAGCTCAACCCTGGGGCTGAATAATTCACCCCTCCACTTT.

This chain joins TRBV6-1 and TRBJ1-4; D ambiguous. The V gene lost 3 bases and the J gene lost 12 bases, with 11 bases spanning the gap. This CDR3 contains 12 residues. Germline CDR1 and CDR2: MNHNS and SASEGT. The DNA of the CDR3 is TGTGCCAGCAGTGAGCCCGGGATGGAACTGTTTTTT. Translating gives CASSEPGMELFF.

V is TRBV19 and J is TRBJ1-2; TRBD1 might be the D (6 bases). V was cut by 2 bases and J by 4 bases, with 11 bases left in between. Germline CDR1 reads LNHDA; CDR2 reads SQIVND (reference sequence). The CDR3 is 14 residues long. The CDR3 nucleotides are TGTGCCAGTAGTATAACAGGGACCTTCTATGGCTACACCTTC. It specifies CASSITGTFYGYTF.

V and J are TRBV3-1 (or the pseudogene TRBV3-2) and TRBJ1-1; TRBD1 aligns across 7 bases. The V gene's germline CDR1 is LGHDT and CDR2 YNNKEL (reference sequence). The CDR3 spans 13 residues. Unmatched junction bases numbered 5, after V lost 6 bases and J lost 4 bases. In DNA, the CDR3 is TGTGCCAGCAGTCTCGCAGGGGGCACTGAAGCTTTCTTT. Translation gives CASSLAGGTEAFF.

The CDR3 is CASSLSDRGGGSPLHF. The CDR3, as DNA: TGTGCCAGCAGCTTATCGGACAGGGGCGGAGGTTCACCCCTCCACTTT. The chain uses TRBV7-9 and TRBJ1-6; 9 nucleotides agree with TRBD1. CDR3 length: 16 residues. From germline, CDR1 is SEHNR and CDR2 FQNEAQ (reference sequence). V lost 2 bases to trimming and J lost 9 bases; unmatched junction nucleotides: 8.

This chain links TRBV30 with TRBJ1-1; D might be TRBD1 (6 bases). V was clipped by 5 bases and J by 0 bases, with 13 bases between them. This CDR3 spans 14 amino acids. Germline loops: CDR1 GTSNPN, CDR2 SVGIG (reference sequence). Here the CDR3 DNA reads TGTGCCTGGGGCCCCGACAGGCTGAACACTGAAGCTTTCTTT. It yields the protein CAWGPDRLNTEAFF. The full variable domain, with the rest looked up from reference TRBV30 and TRBJ1-1, is SQTIHQWPATLVQPVGSPLSLECTVEGTSNPNLYWYRQAAGRGLQLLFYSVGIGQISSEVPQNLSASRPQDRQFILSSKKLLLSDSGFYLCAWGPDRLNTEAFFGQGTRLTVV.

The V gene is TRBV19, the J gene TRBJ1-2, with D possibly being TRBD1 (5 bases). The CDR3 spans 13 residues. Germline V gene data show CDR1 as LNHDA and CDR2 as SQIVND (reference sequence). Trimming removed 3 bases at V and 2 bases at J, with 7 bases between. The CDR3 reads CASSMGGNYGYTF. The CDR3 DNA sequence: TGTGCCAGTAGTATGGGGGGGAACTATGGCTACACCTTC.

The V call is TRBV28, the J call TRBJ2-7; D may be TRBD2 (6 bases). With 2 bases removed from V and 5 bases from J, the gap between germline ends came to 16 bases. Germline CDR1 reads MDHEN; CDR2 reads SYDVKM. This CDR3 is built from 15 residues. In DNA form, the CDR3 reads TGTGCCAGCAGTTTAGGTCCAGGGACTTTCCACGAGCAGTACTTC. It specifies CASSLGPGTFHEQYF.

This sequence joins TRBV28 and TRBJ1-2; D ambiguous. Between the trimmed V and J ends, which lost 6 bases and 2 bases, there was a span of 10 bases. Per the germline V gene, CDR1 is MDHEN and CDR2 is SYDVKM. CDR3 length: 13 amino acids. The CDR3 DNA sequence: TGTGCCAGCAGATACAGACGAAACTATGGCTACACCTTC. Its translation: CASRYRRNYGYTF.

V and J are TRBV19 and TRBJ1-5; D is possibly TRBD1 (6 bases). V lost 1 base and J lost 2, with 15 bases in between. In germline, CDR1 is LNHDA, CDR2 SQIVND (reference sequence). The CDR3 sequence is 17 residues long. The CDR3 region has the DNA TGTGCCAGTAGTATAGCGGGTGCGGGGGCGGGCAATCAGCCCCAGCATTTT. This sequence encodes CASSIAGAGAGNQPQHF.